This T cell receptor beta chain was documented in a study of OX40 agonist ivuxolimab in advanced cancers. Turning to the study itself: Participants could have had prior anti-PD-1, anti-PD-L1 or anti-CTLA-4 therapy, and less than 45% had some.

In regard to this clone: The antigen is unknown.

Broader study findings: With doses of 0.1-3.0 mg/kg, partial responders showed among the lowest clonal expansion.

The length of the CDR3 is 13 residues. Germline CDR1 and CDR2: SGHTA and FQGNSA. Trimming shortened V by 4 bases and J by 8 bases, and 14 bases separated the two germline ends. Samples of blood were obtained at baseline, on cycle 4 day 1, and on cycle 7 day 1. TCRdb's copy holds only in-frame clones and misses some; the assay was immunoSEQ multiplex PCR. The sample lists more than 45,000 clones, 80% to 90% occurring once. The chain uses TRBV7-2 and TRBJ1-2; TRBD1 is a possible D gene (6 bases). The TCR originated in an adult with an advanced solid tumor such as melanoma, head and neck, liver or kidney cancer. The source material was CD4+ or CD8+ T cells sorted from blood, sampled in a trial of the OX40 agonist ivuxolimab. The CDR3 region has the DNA TGTGCCAGCAGCTCAGCGGGGGCGTTGGGCTACACCTTC. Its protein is CASSSAGALGYTF.